The 11 T cell receptor beta chains below all came from one sample that was sequenced in a study of OX40 agonist ivuxolimab in advanced cancers. Using immunoSEQ multiplex PCR, the repertoire was profiled, and TCRdb retains in-frame clones only, with some absent. The sample contains 90,000 to 100,000 clones, approximately 86% of which appear only once. The input for sequencing was CD4+ or CD8+ T cells sorted from blood, taken in a trial of the OX40 agonist ivuxolimab. The source is an adult with an advanced solid tumor such as melanoma, head and neck, liver or kidney cancer.

V is TRBV5-1 and J is TRBJ2-7; D remains ambiguous. Germline lookup yields CDR1 SGHRS and CDR2 YFSETQ. CDR3 length: 11 amino acids. V shed 4 bases and J shed 3 bases, with 5 bases lying between them. The DNA of the CDR3 is TGCGCCAGCAGCCTTGACTACGAGCAGTACTTC. Protein sequence: CASSLDYEQYF.

The genes are TRBV9 and TRBJ2-7; D call uncertain. CDR3 length: 13 residues. Trimming removed 4 bases from V and 6 bases from J, with 14 bases in between. The germline V gene has CDR1 SGDLS and CDR2 YYNGEE. The CDR3 is CASSPRLRGEQYV. CDR3 sequence (DNA): TGTGCCAGCAGCCCTCGACTGCGTGGCGAGCAGTACGTC.

On this clone: Different DNA sequences within this sample yield the same CDR3. The V and J genes are TRBV5-4 and TRBJ2-1, with a possible D match to TRBD2 (6 bases). V shed 2 bases and J shed 7 bases, with 7 bases lying between them. The CDR3 consists of 12 residues. Germline V CDR1 and CDR2: SGHNT, YYREEE (reference sequence). The CDR3 loop reads CASSFRGNEQFF. Written as DNA, the CDR3 is TGTGCCAGCAGCTTCCGGGGGAATGAGCAGTTCTTC.

This chain links TRBV7-9 with TRBJ1-1; possibly TRBD1 for D (5 bases). Deletions cut 6 bases from V and 3 bases from J, with 11 bases between. The CDR3 is made up of 13 amino acids. Germline CDR1 SEHNR, CDR2 FQNEAQ (reference sequence). CDR3 in DNA: TGTGCCAGCAGGCCGGGACGGTACACTGAAGCTTTCTTT. Translation gives CASRPGRYTEAFF.

Here the CDR3 reads CASRGDRGYGELFF. The CDR3 DNA reads as TGCGCCAGCAGGGGGGACAGGGGGTACGGGGAGCTGTTTTTT. J is TRBJ2-2 and V is TRBV4-3, with 11 bases aligning to TRBD1. Germline loops: CDR1 LGHNA, CDR2 YSLEER. The junction had 4 bases not matched to a gene; V was cut back by 6 bases and J by 7 bases. The CDR3 runs to 14 residues.

The J gene is TRBJ2-3, the V gene TRBV2, with 12 bases lining up with TRBD2. This CDR3 is built from 15 residues. V lost 8 bases, J lost 6 bases, and 9 bases stayed unmatched. Germline V gene data show CDR1 as SNHLY and CDR2 as FYNNEI. CDR3 DNA sequence: TGTGCCAGCGTGAGGACTAGCGGGAAGGGTGATACGCAGTATTTT. It yields the protein CASVRTSGKGDTQYF. Combining the CDR3 with reference TRBV2 and TRBJ2-3 gives the whole variable domain EPEVTQTPSHQVTQMGQEVILRCVPISNHLYFYWYRQILGQKVEFLVSFYNNEISEKSEIFDDQFSVERPDGSNFTLKIRSTKLEDSAMYFCASVRTSGKGDTQYFGPGTRLTVL.

In this sample, this clone turned up a few times. The junction shows a germline mismatch at one end, possibly a read error. The chain is built from TRBV2 and TRBJ2-1; the D gene is possibly TRBD2 (6 bases). CDR1 is SNHLY, CDR2 FYNNEI, per germline. The CDR3 has 17 amino acids. CDR3 protein: CASREGPDYHSYNEQFF. CDR3 coding DNA: TGTGCCAGCAGGGAAGGGCCGGACTACCACTCCTACAATGAGCAGTTCTTC.

The V and J genes are TRBV18 and TRBJ2-3; 7 bases are shared with TRBD1. Germline-derived CDR1 and CDR2 are KGHSH and LQKENI. V shed 3 bases and J 3 bases; nucleotides not matched to a gene: 6. This CDR3 region has 15 residues. For the CDR3, the DNA is TGTGCCAGCTCACCGCTGACAGGGAATACAGATACGCAGTATTTT. Its translation is CASSPLTGNTDTQYF.

This chain links TRBV30 with TRBJ2-3; D is unclear. The V gene's germline CDR1 is GTSNPN and CDR2 SVGIG (reference sequence). Trimming pared 2 bases from V and 4 bases from J, leaving 10 bases between. This CDR3 contains 13 residues. CDR3 nucleotide sequence: TGTGCCTGGAGTATAAGTGAGGCAGATACGCAGTATTTT. Translating it yields CAWSISEADTQYF.

The chain uses TRBV5-1 and TRBJ1-4; D gene unclear. Germline V gives CDR1 SGHRS, CDR2 YFSETQ. V gave up 5 bases and J gave up 4 bases, with 12 bases separating them. There are 14 residues in the CDR3. CDR3 sequence reads: CASRNGQINEKLFF. The CDR3 coding sequence is TGCGCCAGCAGGAATGGGCAGATTAATGAAAAACTGTTTTTT.

The rearrangement links TRBV19 to TRBJ1-2; D unresolved. Germline CDR1 and CDR2: LNHDA and SQIVND (reference sequence). The CDR3 extends over 12 amino acids. Trimming took 6 bases from V and 4 from J, leaving 9 bases between them. CDR3: CASRGGIYGYTF. The CDR3 region has the DNA TGTGCCAGTAGGGGCGGGATCTATGGCTACACCTTC.